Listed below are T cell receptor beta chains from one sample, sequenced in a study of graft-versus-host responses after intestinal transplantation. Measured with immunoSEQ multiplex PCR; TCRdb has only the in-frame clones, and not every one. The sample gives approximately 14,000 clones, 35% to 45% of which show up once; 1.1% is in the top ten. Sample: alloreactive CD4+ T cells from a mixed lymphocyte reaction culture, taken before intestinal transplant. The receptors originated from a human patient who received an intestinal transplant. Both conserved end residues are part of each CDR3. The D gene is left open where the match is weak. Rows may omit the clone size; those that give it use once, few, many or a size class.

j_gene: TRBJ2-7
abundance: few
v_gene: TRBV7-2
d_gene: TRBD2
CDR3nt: TGTGCCAGCAGTCTCCAAGCGGGGGTGAGCTCCTACGAGCAGTACTTC
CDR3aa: CASSLQAGVSSYEQYF

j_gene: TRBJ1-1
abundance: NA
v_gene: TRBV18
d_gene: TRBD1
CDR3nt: TGTGCCAGCTCACCACCGAGGGGACAGGGGGACACCAACACTGAAGCTTTCTTT
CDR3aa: CASSPPRGQGDTNTEAFF

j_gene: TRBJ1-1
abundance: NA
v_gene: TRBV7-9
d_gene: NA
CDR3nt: TGTGCCAGCAGTTCCGGTGGGGCGAACACTGAAGCTTTCTTT
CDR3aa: CASSSGGANTEAFF

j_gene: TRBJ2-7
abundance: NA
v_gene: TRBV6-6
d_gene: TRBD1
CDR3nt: TGTGCCAGCAGTTTAGGGACAGACAACTACGAGCAGTACTTC
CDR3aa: CASSLGTDNYEQYF

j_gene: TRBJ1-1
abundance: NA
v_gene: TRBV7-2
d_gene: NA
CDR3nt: TGTGCCAGCAGCTTCTTGACTGGGAACACTGAAGCTTTCTTT
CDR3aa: CASSFLTGNTEAFF

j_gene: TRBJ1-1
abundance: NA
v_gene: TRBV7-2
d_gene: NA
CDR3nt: TGTGCCAGCAGCCCGCGGGGGGAGAGCACTGAAGCTTTCTTT
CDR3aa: CASSPRGESTEAFF

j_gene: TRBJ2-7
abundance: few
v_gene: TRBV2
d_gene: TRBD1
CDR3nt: TGTGCCAGCAGTGAACGGACAGGGAGATACGAGCAGTACTTC
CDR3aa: CASSERTGRYEQYF

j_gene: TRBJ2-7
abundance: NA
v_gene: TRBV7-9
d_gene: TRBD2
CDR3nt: TGTGCCAGCAGCTTGGAGGGAGGGGCCTACGAGCAGTACTTC
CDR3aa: CASSLEGGAYEQYF

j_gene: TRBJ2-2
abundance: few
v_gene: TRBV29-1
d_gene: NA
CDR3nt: TGCAGCGTTTCCCGAACCGCGGGGACCGTTAACACCGGGGAGCTGTTTTTT
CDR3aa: CSVSRTAGTVNTGELFF

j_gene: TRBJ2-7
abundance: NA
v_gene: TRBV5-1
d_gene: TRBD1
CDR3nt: TGCGCCAGCAGGCCCGCCAAAACAGGGGACAATCACGAGCAGTACTTC
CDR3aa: CASRPAKTGDNHEQYF

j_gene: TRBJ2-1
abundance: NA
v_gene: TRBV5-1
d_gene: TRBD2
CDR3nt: TGCGCCAGCAGCTTGAGCGGGGGGGATTACAATGAGCAGTTCTTC
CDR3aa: CASSLSGGDYNEQFF

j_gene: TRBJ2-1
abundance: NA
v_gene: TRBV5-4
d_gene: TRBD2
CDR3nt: TGTGCCAGCAGCTTATTTAGCGGGGGACTCAATGAGCAGTTCTTC
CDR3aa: CASSLFSGGLNEQFF

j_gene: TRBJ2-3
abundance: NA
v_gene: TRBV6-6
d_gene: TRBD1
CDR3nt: TGTGCCAGCAAGGGACAGGGTTTTGCAGATACGCAGTATTTT
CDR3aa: CASKGQGFADTQYF

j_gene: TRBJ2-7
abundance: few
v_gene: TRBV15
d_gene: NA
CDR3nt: TGTGCCACCAGCAGACGATTAGTGGTTGACAACTCCGAGCAGTACTTC
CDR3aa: CATSRRLVVDNSEQYF

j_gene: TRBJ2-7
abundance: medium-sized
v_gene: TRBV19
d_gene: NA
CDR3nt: TGTGCCAGTAGTATCGGAGGGAACTACGAGCAGTACTTC
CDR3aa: CASSIGGNYEQYF

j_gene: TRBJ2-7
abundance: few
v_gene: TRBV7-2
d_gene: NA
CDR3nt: TGTGCCAGCAGCTTAGGCGGGACAGCGCCCTACGAGCAGTACTTC
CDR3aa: CASSLGGTAPYEQYF

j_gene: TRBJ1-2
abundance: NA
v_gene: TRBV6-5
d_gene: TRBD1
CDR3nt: TGTGCCAGCATCGACAGGGGACGGGGCTACACCTTC
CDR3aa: CASIDRGRGYTF

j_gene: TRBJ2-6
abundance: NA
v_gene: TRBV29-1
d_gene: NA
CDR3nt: TGCAGCGTTCGTACGAGACTAGGCATACAAAGTCGGGCCAACGTCCTGACTTTC
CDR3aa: CSVRTRLGIQSRANVLTF

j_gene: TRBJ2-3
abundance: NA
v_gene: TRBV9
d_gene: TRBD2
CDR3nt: TGTGCCAGCAGCGTAGTAGTCGCGGGGGGGCCCGGAGATACGCAGTATTTT
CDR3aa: CASSVVVAGGPGDTQYF

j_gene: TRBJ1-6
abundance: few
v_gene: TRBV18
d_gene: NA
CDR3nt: TGTGCCAGCTCATCGGGAGACACCTATAATTCACCCCTCCACTTT
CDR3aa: CASSSGDTYNSPLHF

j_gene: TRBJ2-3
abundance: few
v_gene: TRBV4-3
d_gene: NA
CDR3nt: TGCGCCAGCAGCCAAGACTCAGGGTATGATACGCAGTATTTT
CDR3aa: CASSQDSGYDTQYF

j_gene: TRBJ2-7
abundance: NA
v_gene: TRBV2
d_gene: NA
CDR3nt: TGTGCCAGCAGTGACAGGATTGACAAGTGGAACGAGCAGTACTTC
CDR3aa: CASSDRIDKWNEQYF

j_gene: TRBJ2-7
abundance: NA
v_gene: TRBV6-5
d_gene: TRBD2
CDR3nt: TGTGCCAGCAGCGCCGGGGCTAGCGGCACCTACGAGCAGTACTTC
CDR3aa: CASSAGASGTYEQYF

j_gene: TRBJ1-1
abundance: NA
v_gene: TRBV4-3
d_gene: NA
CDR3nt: TGCGCCAGCAGCCAAGCTCCTACAGGGAACACTGAAGCTTTCTTT
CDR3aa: CASSQAPTGNTEAFF

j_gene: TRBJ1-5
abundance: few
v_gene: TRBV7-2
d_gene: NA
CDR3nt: TGTGCCAGCAGCTCAACCACGTCAGGGGAGCCCCAGCATTTT
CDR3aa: CASSSTTSGEPQHF

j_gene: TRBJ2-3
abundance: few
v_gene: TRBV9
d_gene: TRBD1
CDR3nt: TGTGCCAGCAGCGTAGAAATGAGGACAGGCTTCACAGATACGCAGTATTTT
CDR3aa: CASSVEMRTGFTDTQYF

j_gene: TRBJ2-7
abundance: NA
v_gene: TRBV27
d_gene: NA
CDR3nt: TGTGCCAGTTGCAGGGCGGCGAGTCGCGAGCAGTACTTC
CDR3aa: CASCRAASREQYF

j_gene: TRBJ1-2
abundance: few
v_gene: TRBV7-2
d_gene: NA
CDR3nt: TGTGCCAGCAGCTTTATCACCGGACAGATCTATGGCTACACCTTC
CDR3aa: CASSFITGQIYGYTF

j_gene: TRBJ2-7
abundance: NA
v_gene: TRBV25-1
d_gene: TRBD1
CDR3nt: TGTGCCAGCAGTGACGACAGGGGGCCCTACGAGCAGTACTTC
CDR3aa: CASSDDRGPYEQYF

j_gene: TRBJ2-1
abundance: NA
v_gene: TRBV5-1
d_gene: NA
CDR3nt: TGCGCCAGCAGATCCTTATCGTCCACAGGGAACGAGCAGTTCTTC
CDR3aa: CASRSLSSTGNEQFF

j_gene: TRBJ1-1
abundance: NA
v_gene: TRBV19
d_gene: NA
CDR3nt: TGTGCCAGTAGTTATGTACTTCTGAACACTGAAGCTTTCTTT
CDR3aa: CASSYVLLNTEAFF

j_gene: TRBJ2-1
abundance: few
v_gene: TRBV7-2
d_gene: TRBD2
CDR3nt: TGTGCCAGCAGCTTATTTACTAGCGGGGGGGTAGGCTACAATGAGCAGTTCTTC
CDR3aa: CASSLFTSGGVGYNEQFF

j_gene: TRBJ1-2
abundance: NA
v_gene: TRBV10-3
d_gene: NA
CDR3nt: TGTGCCATCAGTGACTTGGGGGGGACCGCCCTTTCATGGCGCACCTTC
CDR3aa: CAISDLGGTALSWRTF

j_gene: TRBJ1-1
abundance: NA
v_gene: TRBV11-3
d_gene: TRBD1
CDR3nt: TGTGCCAGCAGCTTAGCGGTGACAGGGCTGAACACTGAAGCTTTCTTT
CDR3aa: CASSLAVTGLNTEAFF

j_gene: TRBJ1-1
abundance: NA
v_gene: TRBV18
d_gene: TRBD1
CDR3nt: TGTGCCAGCTCACTATTTGACAGGGACACTGAAGCTTTCTTT
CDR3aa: CASSLFDRDTEAFF

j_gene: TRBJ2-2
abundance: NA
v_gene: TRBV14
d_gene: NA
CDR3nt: TGTGCCAGCAGCCACACTAGATACAACACCGGGGAGCTGTTTTTT
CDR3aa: CASSHTRYNTGELFF

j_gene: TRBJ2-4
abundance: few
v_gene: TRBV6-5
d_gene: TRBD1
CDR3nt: TGTGCCAGCAGTTACCTCGGGACAGGGTACATTCAGTACTTC
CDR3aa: CASSYLGTGYIQYF

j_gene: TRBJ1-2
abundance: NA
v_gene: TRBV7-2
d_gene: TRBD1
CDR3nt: TGTGCCAGCAGCCTGACAGGGGTCGAGGGCTATGGCTACACCTTC
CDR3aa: CASSLTGVEGYGYTF

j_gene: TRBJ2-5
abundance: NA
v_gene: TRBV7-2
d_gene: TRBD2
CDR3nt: TGTGCCAGCAGCTTAGTGTTTAGCGGGGGGCCAAGAGAGACCCAGTACTTC
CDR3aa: CASSLVFSGGPRETQYF

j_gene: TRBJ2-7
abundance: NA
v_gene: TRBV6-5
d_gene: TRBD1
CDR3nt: TGTGCCAGCAGTCGTCAACAGGGGCCCTACGAGCAGTACTTC
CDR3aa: CASSRQQGPYEQYF

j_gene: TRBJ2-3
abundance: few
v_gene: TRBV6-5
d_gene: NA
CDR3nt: TGTGCCAGCAGTACCCCCGGGCGGGGGCAGTATTTT
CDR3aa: CASSTPGRGQYF

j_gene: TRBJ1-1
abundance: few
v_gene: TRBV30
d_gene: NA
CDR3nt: TGTGCCGGGGGGGCGGGCAGACCTGAAGCTTTCTTT
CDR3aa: CAGGAGRPEAFF

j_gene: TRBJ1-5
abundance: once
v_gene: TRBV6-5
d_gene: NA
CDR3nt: TGTGCCAGCAGCCCCGAAACTGGTCATCAGCCCCAGCATTTT
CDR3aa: CASSPETGHQPQHF

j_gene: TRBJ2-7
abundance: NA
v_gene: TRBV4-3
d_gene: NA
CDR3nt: TGCGCCAGCAGCCAAGAAGAACAGGGCGCCTACGAGCAGTACTTC
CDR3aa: CASSQEEQGAYEQYF

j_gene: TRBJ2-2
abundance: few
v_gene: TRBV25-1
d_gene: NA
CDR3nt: TGTGCCAGCAGTGAATGGCAGGGAAACACCGGGGAGCTGTTTTTT
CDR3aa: CASSEWQGNTGELFF

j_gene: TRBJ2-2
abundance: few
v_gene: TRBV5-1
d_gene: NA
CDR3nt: TGCGCCAGCAGCTTTCATGGCGGGGTGAACACCGGGGAGCTGTTTTTT
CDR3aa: CASSFHGGVNTGELFF

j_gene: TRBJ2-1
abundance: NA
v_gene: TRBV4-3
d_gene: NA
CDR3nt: TGCGCCAGCAGCCAAGACGCTAGCGTATACAATGAGCAGTTCTTC
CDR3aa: CASSQDASVYNEQFF

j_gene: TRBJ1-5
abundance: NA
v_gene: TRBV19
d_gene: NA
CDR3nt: TGTGCCAGTAGTGCCCTAGGTCCTAGTCAGCCCCAGCATTTT
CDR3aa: CASSALGPSQPQHF

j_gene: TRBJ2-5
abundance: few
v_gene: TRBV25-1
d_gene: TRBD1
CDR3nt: TGTGCCAGCAGTGAATATTCGGGGACAGGCCAAGAGACCCAGTACTTC
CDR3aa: CASSEYSGTGQETQYF

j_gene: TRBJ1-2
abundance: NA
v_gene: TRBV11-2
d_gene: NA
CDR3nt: TGTGCCAGCAGCTTAGTCGGTGGAGCCCAATACACCTTC
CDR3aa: CASSLVGGAQYTF

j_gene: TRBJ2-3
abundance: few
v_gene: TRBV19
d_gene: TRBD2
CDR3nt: TGTGCCAGTAGTATTCTAGGGATGGGGGGGACAGATACGCAGTATTTT
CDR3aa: CASSILGMGGTDTQYF

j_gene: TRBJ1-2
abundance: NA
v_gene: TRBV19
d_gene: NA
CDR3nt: TGTGCCAGTAGTTTCGGACAACATGGCTACACCTTC
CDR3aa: CASSFGQHGYTF